This is a list of T cell receptor beta chains from one sample in a study of shared clonotypes between healthy human individuals. Data came from immunoSEQ multiplex PCR; TCRdb stores just in-frame clones and leaves some out. This sample yields about 2.4 million clones, of which over 85% are seen a single time; about 0.13% belongs to the top ten. Sequenced material: naive CD4+ T cells sorted from blood. These receptors were obtained from a man between 18 and 35 years old in good health. Both conserved end residues are part of each CDR3. The order of the fields is V gene, clone size, D gene, J gene, CDR3 protein, CDR3 DNA. D genes are given only for firm matches. Clone size is given for some rows only: seen once, a few or many times, or a class if the clone is expanded.

v_gene: TRBV19
abundance: .
d_gene: TRBD1
j_gene: TRBJ1-3
CDR3aa: CATRDRGRNTIYF
CDR3nt: TGTGCCACCAGGGACAGGGGAAGAAACACCATATATTTT

v_gene: TRBV2
abundance: .
d_gene: .
j_gene: TRBJ2-5
CDR3aa: CASSGQRGQETQYF
CDR3nt: TGTGCCAGCAGTGGCCAAAGAGGGCAAGAGACCCAGTACTTC

v_gene: TRBV6-5
abundance: .
d_gene: TRBD1
j_gene: TRBJ1-2
CDR3aa: CASNSEDRGNGYTF
CDR3nt: TGTGCCAGCAATTCCGAGGACAGGGGTAATGGCTACACCTTC

v_gene: TRBV5-1
abundance: .
d_gene: TRBD1
j_gene: TRBJ1-1
CDR3aa: CASSRDSGTEAFF
CDR3nt: TGCGCCAGCAGCCGGGACAGTGGGACTGAAGCTTTCTTT

v_gene: TRBV5-1
abundance: .
d_gene: .
j_gene: TRBJ1-1
CDR3aa: CASSSDPPGTEAFF
CDR3nt: TGCGCCAGCAGCTCCGACCCCCCCGGCACTGAAGCTTTCTTT

v_gene: TRBV7-2
abundance: .
d_gene: .
j_gene: TRBJ2-2
CDR3aa: CASSPRTVTTGELFF
CDR3nt: TGTGCCAGCAGCCCCCGGACAGTTACGACCGGGGAGCTGTTTTTT

v_gene: TRBV19
abundance: .
d_gene: TRBD2
j_gene: TRBJ2-7
CDR3aa: CASSIGAGTSFYEQYF
CDR3nt: TGTGCCAGTAGTATAGGGGCCGGGACTAGTTTCTACGAGCAGTACTTC

v_gene: TRBV7-2
abundance: .
d_gene: TRBD2
j_gene: TRBJ2-1
CDR3aa: CASGPGGRDYNEQFF
CDR3nt: TGTGCCAGCGGACCGGGCGGGAGAGACTACAATGAGCAGTTCTTC

v_gene: TRBV10-3
abundance: .
d_gene: TRBD2
j_gene: TRBJ2-1
CDR3aa: CAIRGLAGGDNEQFF
CDR3nt: TGTGCCATCAGGGGACTAGCGGGAGGGGACAATGAGCAGTTCTTC

v_gene: TRBV6-5
abundance: .
d_gene: TRBD1
j_gene: TRBJ1-4
CDR3aa: CASRRGRANEKLFF
CDR3nt: TGTGCCAGCAGGAGGGGGCGGGCTAATGAAAAACTGTTTTTT

v_gene: TRBV5-1
abundance: .
d_gene: .
j_gene: TRBJ2-1
CDR3aa: CASSPGTALGEQFF
CDR3nt: TGCGCCAGCAGTCCAGGGACGGCCTTGGGTGAGCAGTTCTTC

v_gene: TRBV5-6
abundance: .
d_gene: TRBD2
j_gene: TRBJ2-3
CDR3aa: CASSLLLAIDTQYF
CDR3nt: TGTGCCAGCAGCTTGCTACTAGCGATAGATACGCAGTATTTT

v_gene: TRBV18
abundance: .
d_gene: .
j_gene: TRBJ1-2
CDR3aa: CASSPPNSRLDGYTF
CDR3nt: TGTGCCAGCTCACCACCGAACAGTCGACTTGATGGCTACACCTTC

v_gene: TRBV20-1
abundance: .
d_gene: .
j_gene: TRBJ1-2
CDR3aa: CSASTDYGYTF
CDR3nt: TGCAGTGCCTCGACAGACTATGGCTACACCTTC

v_gene: TRBV5-1
abundance: once
d_gene: TRBD1
j_gene: TRBJ1-4
CDR3aa: CASSLVGTGAEKLFF
CDR3nt: TGCGCCAGCAGCTTGGTGGGGACAGGGGCCGAAAAACTGTTTTTT

v_gene: TRBV10-3
abundance: .
d_gene: TRBD1
j_gene: TRBJ1-1
CDR3aa: CAITDNRDRVPLGEAFF
CDR3nt: TGTGCCATCACCGACAACCGGGACAGGGTCCCCTTAGGCGAAGCTTTCTTT

v_gene: TRBV11-2
abundance: .
d_gene: .
j_gene: TRBJ1-5
CDR3aa: CASSLVLGQGTHQPQHF
CDR3nt: TGTGCCAGCAGCTTAGTGTTGGGGCAGGGGACGCATCAGCCCCAGCATTTT

v_gene: TRBV6-6
abundance: .
d_gene: TRBD2
j_gene: TRBJ2-3
CDR3aa: CASSRGTSGITDTQYF
CDR3nt: TGTGCCAGCAGCCGCGGGACTAGCGGAATCACAGATACGCAGTATTTT

v_gene: TRBV18
abundance: .
d_gene: .
j_gene: TRBJ2-6
CDR3aa: CASSPGAGANVLTF
CDR3nt: TGTGCCAGCTCACCAGGGGCTGGGGCCAACGTCCTGACTTTC

v_gene: TRBV11-2
abundance: .
d_gene: .
j_gene: TRBJ1-3
CDR3aa: CASSPQVATIYF
CDR3nt: TGTGCCAGCAGCCCCCAGGTCGCCACCATATATTTT

v_gene: TRBV7-3
abundance: once
d_gene: .
j_gene: TRBJ2-1
CDR3aa: CASSERARSEQFF
CDR3nt: TGTGCCAGCAGCGAACGGGCTAGGTCTGAGCAGTTCTTC

v_gene: TRBV4-3
abundance: .
d_gene: .
j_gene: TRBJ2-7
CDR3aa: CASSHRWGSDSYEQYF
CDR3nt: TGCGCCAGCAGCCATAGGTGGGGCTCGGACTCCTACGAGCAGTACTTC

v_gene: TRBV5-1
abundance: .
d_gene: .
j_gene: TRBJ2-4
CDR3aa: CASSPRRTEIAKNIQYF
CDR3nt: TGCGCCAGCAGCCCGCGTCGGACAGAAATAGCCAAAAACATTCAGTACTTC

v_gene: TRBV5-1
abundance: .
d_gene: .
j_gene: TRBJ2-7
CDR3aa: CASSLTGNYEQYF
CDR3nt: TGCGCCAGCAGCTTGACAGGGAATTACGAGCAGTACTTC

v_gene: TRBV7-2
abundance: .
d_gene: .
j_gene: TRBJ2-7
CDR3aa: CASSLARTHEQYF
CDR3nt: TGTGCCAGCAGCTTAGCGCGCACCCACGAGCAGTACTTC

v_gene: TRBV6-1
abundance: .
d_gene: TRBD1
j_gene: TRBJ1-1
CDR3aa: CASSELWAGGEAFF
CDR3nt: TGTGCCAGCAGTGAATTATGGGCAGGGGGTGAAGCTTTCTTT

v_gene: TRBV7-9
abundance: .
d_gene: TRBD2
j_gene: TRBJ2-7
CDR3aa: CASSLYIGTSHGPLYEQYF
CDR3nt: TGTGCCAGCAGCTTATATATTGGGACTAGCCACGGTCCCCTTTACGAGCAGTACTTC

v_gene: TRBV6-5
abundance: .
d_gene: .
j_gene: TRBJ2-7
CDR3aa: CASSYSPDSNEQYF
CDR3nt: TGTGCCAGCAGTTACTCACCGGACAGTAACGAGCAGTACTTC

v_gene: TRBV5-1
abundance: .
d_gene: .
j_gene: TRBJ2-5
CDR3aa: CASSLQTVLETQYF
CDR3nt: TGCGCCAGCAGCCTCCAGACAGTGTTGGAGACCCAGTACTTC

v_gene: TRBV7-2
abundance: .
d_gene: TRBD2
j_gene: TRBJ2-1
CDR3aa: CASSKRLAGSNEQFF
CDR3nt: TGTGCCAGCAGCAAACGACTAGCGGGGTCCAATGAGCAGTTCTTC

v_gene: TRBV5-6
abundance: .
d_gene: .
j_gene: TRBJ2-1
CDR3aa: CASSLVGIAPLNEQFF
CDR3nt: TGTGCCAGCAGCTTGGTCGGGATAGCTCCTCTCAATGAGCAGTTCTTC

v_gene: TRBV5-4
abundance: .
d_gene: .
j_gene: TRBJ2-5
CDR3aa: CASSFMDSPTQETQYF
CDR3nt: TGTGCCAGCAGCTTCATGGACTCTCCCACCCAAGAGACCCAGTACTTC

v_gene: TRBV4-2
abundance: .
d_gene: TRBD1
j_gene: TRBJ2-5
CDR3aa: CASSRDRGESQYF
CDR3nt: TGTGCCAGCAGCCGCGACAGGGGGGAGTCCCAGTACTTC

v_gene: TRBV4-1
abundance: .
d_gene: .
j_gene: TRBJ2-1
CDR3aa: CASSQVGRSYNEQFF
CDR3nt: TGCGCCAGCAGCCAAGTGGGACGCTCCTACAATGAGCAGTTCTTC

v_gene: TRBV5-6
abundance: .
d_gene: .
j_gene: TRBJ1-2
CDR3aa: CASTRAGGYTF
CDR3nt: TGTGCCAGCACCCGTGCGGGCGGCTACACCTTC

v_gene: TRBV6-6
abundance: .
d_gene: TRBD2
j_gene: TRBJ2-3
CDR3aa: CASSPQPGLETDTQYF
CDR3nt: TGTGCCAGCAGTCCCCAACCGGGACTAGAAACAGATACGCAGTATTTT

v_gene: TRBV5-1
abundance: few
d_gene: TRBD1
j_gene: TRBJ2-7
CDR3aa: CASSSDRLYEQYF
CDR3nt: TGCGCCAGCAGCTCGGACAGGCTGTACGAGCAGTACTTC

v_gene: TRBV7-2
abundance: few
d_gene: .
j_gene: TRBJ1-5
CDR3aa: CASSRFRDQPQHF
CDR3nt: TGTGCCAGCAGCCGATTTCGGGATCAGCCCCAGCATTTT

v_gene: TRBV7-9
abundance: .
d_gene: .
j_gene: TRBJ1-6
CDR3aa: CASSSHNSPLHF
CDR3nt: TGTGCCAGCAGCTCCCATAATTCACCCCTCCACTTT

v_gene: TRBV5-1
abundance: .
d_gene: .
j_gene: TRBJ1-2
CDR3aa: CASSLVPGVNYGYTF
CDR3nt: TGCGCCAGCAGCTTGGTGCCGGGCGTAAACTATGGCTACACCTTC

v_gene: TRBV7-2
abundance: .
d_gene: TRBD2
j_gene: TRBJ2-3
CDR3aa: CASSLGLAGGPMADTQYF
CDR3nt: TGTGCCAGCAGCTTAGGGCTAGCGGGGGGGCCTATGGCAGATACGCAGTATTTT

v_gene: TRBV19
abundance: .
d_gene: TRBD1
j_gene: TRBJ1-2
CDR3aa: CASSTRDRGGYGYTF
CDR3nt: TGTGCCAGTAGCACTCGGGACAGGGGAGGATATGGCTACACCTTC

v_gene: TRBV5-1
abundance: .
d_gene: .
j_gene: TRBJ2-1
CDR3aa: CASSLAGSIYNEQFF
CDR3nt: TGCGCCAGCAGCTTGGCCGGTTCTATTTACAATGAGCAGTTCTTC

v_gene: TRBV19
abundance: .
d_gene: TRBD2
j_gene: TRBJ2-1
CDR3aa: CASSITLAGGSYNEQFF
CDR3nt: TGTGCCAGTAGTATCACACTAGCGGGAGGCTCCTACAATGAGCAGTTCTTC

v_gene: TRBV5-5
abundance: .
d_gene: .
j_gene: TRBJ2-3
CDR3aa: CASSTPRGRVTDTQYF
CDR3nt: TGTGCCAGCAGCACCCCCCGGGGGAGAGTCACAGATACGCAGTATTTT

v_gene: TRBV19
abundance: once
d_gene: TRBD1
j_gene: TRBJ1-2
CDR3aa: CASARTGEYGYTF
CDR3nt: TGTGCCAGTGCGAGGACAGGGGAGTATGGCTACACCTTC

v_gene: TRBV10-3
abundance: .
d_gene: TRBD2
j_gene: TRBJ2-3
CDR3aa: CAISDPSGNADTQYF
CDR3nt: TGTGCCATCAGTGACCCCAGCGGGAATGCAGATACGCAGTATTTT

v_gene: TRBV5-1
abundance: .
d_gene: TRBD1
j_gene: TRBJ2-1
CDR3aa: CASSPGTGSYNEQFF
CDR3nt: TGCGCCAGCAGCCCCGGGACAGGGAGCTACAATGAGCAGTTCTTC

v_gene: TRBV6-5
abundance: .
d_gene: TRBD1
j_gene: TRBJ1-5
CDR3aa: CASRQTGANQPQHF
CDR3nt: TGTGCCAGCAGACAAACAGGGGCAAATCAGCCCCAGCATTTT

v_gene: TRBV28
abundance: .
d_gene: TRBD1
j_gene: TRBJ1-2
CDR3aa: CASSLPGQGNYGYTF
CDR3nt: TGTGCCAGCAGTTTGCCGGGACAGGGGAACTATGGCTACACCTTC

v_gene: TRBV7-3
abundance: .
d_gene: .
j_gene: TRBJ1-4
CDR3aa: CASSLDEGRTNEKLFF
CDR3nt: TGTGCCAGCAGCTTAGATGAGGGTCGGACTAATGAAAAACTGTTTTTT

v_gene: TRBV21-1
abundance: .
d_gene: .
j_gene: TRBJ2-7
CDR3aa: CASSKDRGGSYEQYF
CDR3nt: TGTGCCAGCAGCAAAGATCGGGGCGGGAGTTACGAGCAGTACTTC

v_gene: TRBV5-1
abundance: .
d_gene: TRBD1
j_gene: TRBJ1-2
CDR3aa: CASSPGTGGNKNYGYTF
CDR3nt: TGCGCCAGCAGCCCCGGGACAGGGGGGAACAAAAACTATGGCTACACCTTC

v_gene: TRBV7-9
abundance: .
d_gene: TRBD2
j_gene: TRBJ2-1
CDR3aa: CASSPTGGAGNEQFF
CDR3nt: TGTGCCAGCAGCCCTACCGGGGGGGCCGGCAATGAGCAGTTCTTC

v_gene: TRBV7-2
abundance: .
d_gene: TRBD1
j_gene: TRBJ2-4
CDR3aa: CASSDRSRGNIQYF
CDR3nt: TGTGCCAGCAGCGATAGAAGCAGGGGGAACATTCAGTACTTC

v_gene: TRBV7-9
abundance: .
d_gene: TRBD1
j_gene: TRBJ2-7
CDR3aa: CASSLNERVRGLDEQYF
CDR3nt: TGTGCCAGCAGCTTAAACGAAAGGGTCAGGGGGCTCGACGAGCAGTACTTC

v_gene: TRBV15
abundance: .
d_gene: .
j_gene: TRBJ1-2
CDR3aa: CATSRWGGDYGYTF
CDR3nt: TGTGCCACCAGCAGATGGGGGGGGGACTATGGCTACACCTTC

v_gene: TRBV7-2
abundance: .
d_gene: .
j_gene: TRBJ2-4
CDR3aa: CASSFTGTIAKNIQYF
CDR3nt: TGTGCCAGCAGCTTCACCGGGACAATAGCCAAAAACATTCAGTACTTC

v_gene: TRBV10-2
abundance: once
d_gene: TRBD2
j_gene: TRBJ2-3
CDR3aa: CASSAVIRGRDTQYF
CDR3nt: TGCGCCAGCAGTGCCGTAATCCGCGGGAGAGATACGCAGTATTTT